The next 8 T cell receptor beta chains were all read from a single sample in a study of blood T cell repertoires in COVID-19. Profiled with immunoSEQ multiplex PCR; TCRdb holds only in-frame clones, not every one. Altogether approximately 25,000 clones are present, around 87% being singletons, with the ten largest covering more than 7%. The sequenced sample was peripheral blood. The receptor source for this set is a man in his fifties or sixties with active COVID-19.

This sequence joins TRBV19 and TRBJ2-2; maybe TRBD2 (5 bases). The CDR3 has 16 amino acids. With 5 bases removed from V and 0 bases from J, the gap between germline ends came to 13 bases. CDR1 is LNHDA and CDR2 is SQIVND in the germline V gene (reference sequence). The CDR3 DNA sequence: TGTGCCAGTAGTCCCAGCGGAGCTGCGAACACCGGGGAGCTGTTTTTT. Amino acid sequence: CASSPSGAANTGELFF.

The chain links TRBV6-1 to TRBJ2-7; 16 bases line up with TRBD2. This CDR3 is built from 18 residues. The junction had 9 bases not matched to a gene; V was cut back by 4 bases and J by 3 bases. Per germline, CDR1 MNHNS and CDR2 SASEGT. DNA for the CDR3: TGTGCCAGCAGTGGGGGGGGACTAGCGGGAGGGCCCGTCTACGAGCAGTACGTC. Translation: CASSGGGLAGGPVYEQYV.

This rearrangement joins TRBV6-2 or TRBV6-3 to TRBJ2-7, with 10 bases fitting TRBD2. Germline lookup yields CDR1 MNHEY and CDR2 SVGEGT. The CDR3 has 14 amino acids. Unmatched junction bases numbered 4, after V lost 6 bases and J lost 2 bases. The CDR3 DNA reads as TGTGCCAGCAGCCAACTAGCGGGACCCTACGAGCAGTACTTC. Protein: CASSQLAGPYEQYF.

J is TRBJ2-7 and V is TRBV28; 11 bases map to TRBD1. V was pared by 2 bases and J by 6 bases, with 6 bases of the junction left unmatched. This CDR3 region has 15 residues. Per germline, CDR1 MDHEN and CDR2 SYDVKM. The CDR3 DNA reads as TGTGCCAGCAGTTTACTAGGACAGGGGGCGGGCGAGCAGTACTTC. Translated: CASSLLGQGAGEQYF.

V gene TRBV6-2 or TRBV6-3 combines with J gene TRBJ1-5, with D perhaps matching TRBD1 (6 bases). V was cut by 6 bases and J by 9 bases, with 12 bases left in between. Germline CDR1 and CDR2: MNHEY and SVGEGT. The CDR3 spans 12 residues. The CDR3, as DNA: TGTGCCAGCAGCAGACAGGAACGGCCCCAGCATTTT. It translates to CASSRQERPQHF.

The chain links TRBV11-2 to TRBJ1-5, with D unclear. The V and J ends lost 5 bases and 4 bases respectively, with 15 bases between them. CDR1 is SGHAT, CDR2 FQNNGV, per germline. The CDR3 runs to 15 residues. CDR3 region: CASSPTDSGNQPQHF. The DNA of the CDR3 is TGTGCCAGCAGCCCGACGGATAGCGGAAATCAGCCCCAGCATTTT. The whole variable domain, remainder taken from reference TRBV11-2 and TRBJ1-5, is EAGVAQSPRYKIIEKRQSVAFWCNPISGHATLYWYQQILGQGPKLLIQFQNNGVVDDSQLPKDRFSAERLKGVDSTLKIQPAKLEDSAVYLCASSPTDSGNQPQHFGDGTRLSIL.

V is TRBV7-9 and J is TRBJ2-5; D is unresolved. The V gene lost 5 bases and the J gene lost 5 bases, with 21 bases spanning the gap. This CDR3 is 16 amino acids long. CDR1 is SEHNR, CDR2 FQNEAQ, per germline (reference sequence). The DNA of the CDR3 is TGTGCCAGCAGCCCAGACGCCCCGGGTAGACGGGAGACCCAGTACTTC. Translating it yields CASSPDAPGRRETQYF.

The chain joins TRBV19 to TRBJ2-3; no reliable D call. The V end was cut by 3 bases, the J end by 2 bases, with 12 bases between. In germline, CDR1 is LNHDA, CDR2 SQIVND (reference sequence). This CDR3 spans 15 amino acids. The CDR3 loop is CASSILDDPTDTQYF. The CDR3, as DNA: TGTGCCAGTAGTATTCTAGACGATCCCACAGATACGCAGTATTTT.